The clone carrying this T cell receptor beta chain has only one observation. As yet, its antigen is unknown. There are 13 residues in the CDR3. V was clipped by 4 bases and J by 4 bases, with 9 bases between them. Germline V CDR1 and CDR2: SGHDT, YYEEEE. The sample comes from a study of cytomegalovirus exposure and HLA in healthy donors. Study results and caveats: Follow-up analysis seemed to connect common viral pathogens with several of the most significant clusters identified. A few CMV-associated chains were confirmed in vitro to be specific for CMV antigens.

The PCR contained 60 Vbeta and 13 Jbeta primers. In the authors' workflow: Counted up in a later analysis, unique TCR beta chains came to 65 million to 80 million, with around 9.9 million shared. Sequencing used immunoSEQ multiplex PCR; TCRdb keeps in-frame clones, though not all of them. V and J calls and clone size are those listed in that table; D and trimming were worked out from the DNA. The data show about 140,000 clones, approximately 80% seen once. The chain couples TRBV5-6 to TRBJ2-1; TRBD1 is a possible D gene (6 bases). Sequencing was performed on PBMCs. The clonotype originates from a man younger than 35 in good health and CMV-seronegative. CDR3 in DNA: TGTGCCAGCAGCCTAACAGGGTACAATGAGCAGTTCTTC. Protein sequence: CASSLTGYNEQFF. The complete variable domain, with remaining parts taken from reference TRBV5-6 and TRBJ2-1, reads DAGVTQSPTHLIKTRGQQVTLRCSPKSGHDTVSWYQQALGQGPQFIFQYYEEEERQRGNFPDRFSGHQFPNYSSELNVNALLLGDSALYLCASSLTGYNEQFFGPGTRLTVL.